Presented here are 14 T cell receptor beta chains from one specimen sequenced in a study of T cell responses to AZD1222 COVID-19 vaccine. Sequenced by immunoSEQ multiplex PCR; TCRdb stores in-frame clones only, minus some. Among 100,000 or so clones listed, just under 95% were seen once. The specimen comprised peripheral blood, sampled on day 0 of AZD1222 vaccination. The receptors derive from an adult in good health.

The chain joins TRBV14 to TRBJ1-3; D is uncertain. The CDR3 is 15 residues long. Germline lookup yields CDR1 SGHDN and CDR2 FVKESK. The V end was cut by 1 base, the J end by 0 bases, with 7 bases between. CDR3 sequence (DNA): TGTGCCAGCAGCCAAGTCACTCACTCTGGAAACACCATATATTTT. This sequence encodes CASSQVTHSGNTIYF. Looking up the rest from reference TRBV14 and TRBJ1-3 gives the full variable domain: EAGVTQFPSHSVIEKGQTVTLRCDPISGHDNLYWYRRVMGKEIKFLLHFVKESKQDESGMPNNRFLAERTGGTYSTLKVQPAELEDSGVYFCASSQVTHSGNTIYFGEGSWLTVV.

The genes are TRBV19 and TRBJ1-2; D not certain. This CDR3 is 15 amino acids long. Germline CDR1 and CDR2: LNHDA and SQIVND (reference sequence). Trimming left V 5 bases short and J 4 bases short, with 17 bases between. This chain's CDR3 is CASSEDTGNSYGYTF. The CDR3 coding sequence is TGTGCCAGTAGTGAAGACACCGGGAATTCCTATGGCTACACCTTC.

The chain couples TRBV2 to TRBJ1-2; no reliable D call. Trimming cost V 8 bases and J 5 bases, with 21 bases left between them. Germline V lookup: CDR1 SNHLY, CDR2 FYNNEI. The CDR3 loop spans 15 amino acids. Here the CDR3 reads CASSRTNEPLYGYTF. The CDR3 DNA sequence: TGTGCCAGCTCGCGCACCAATGAACCTCTATATGGCTACACCTTC.

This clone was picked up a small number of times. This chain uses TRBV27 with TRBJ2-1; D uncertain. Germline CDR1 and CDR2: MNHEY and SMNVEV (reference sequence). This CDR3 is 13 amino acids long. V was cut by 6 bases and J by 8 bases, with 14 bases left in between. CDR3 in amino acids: CASSPRLFDEQFF. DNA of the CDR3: TGTGCCAGCAGCCCACGACTTTTCGATGAGCAGTTCTTC.

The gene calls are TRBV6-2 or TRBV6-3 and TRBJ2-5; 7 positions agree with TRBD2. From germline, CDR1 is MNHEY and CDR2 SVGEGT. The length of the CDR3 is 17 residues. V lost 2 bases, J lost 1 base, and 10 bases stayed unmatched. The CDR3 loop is CASSYDRVAGSQETQYF. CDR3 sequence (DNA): TGTGCCAGCAGTTACGATCGGGTAGCGGGTAGCCAAGAGACCCAGTACTTC.

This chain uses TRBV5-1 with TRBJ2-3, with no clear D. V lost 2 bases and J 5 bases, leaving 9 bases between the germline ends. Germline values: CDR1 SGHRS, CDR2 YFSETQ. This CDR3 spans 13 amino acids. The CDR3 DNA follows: TGCGCCAGCAGCTTTGAACCCCAAGATACGCAGTATTTT. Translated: CASSFEPQDTQYF.

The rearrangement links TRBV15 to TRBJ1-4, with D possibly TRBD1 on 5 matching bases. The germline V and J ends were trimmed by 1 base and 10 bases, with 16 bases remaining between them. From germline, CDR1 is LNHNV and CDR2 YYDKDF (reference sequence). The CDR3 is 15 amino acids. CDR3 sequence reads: CATSRAASTGGKLFF. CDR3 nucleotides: TGTGCCACCAGCAGAGCCGCCTCTACTGGGGGAAAACTGTTTTTT. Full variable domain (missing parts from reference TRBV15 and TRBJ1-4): DAMVIQNPRYQVTQFGKPVTLSCSQTLNHNVMYWYQQKSSQAPKLLFHYYDKDFNNEADTPDNFQSRRPNTSFCFLDIRSPGLGDTAMYLCATSRAASTGGKLFFGSGTQLSVL.

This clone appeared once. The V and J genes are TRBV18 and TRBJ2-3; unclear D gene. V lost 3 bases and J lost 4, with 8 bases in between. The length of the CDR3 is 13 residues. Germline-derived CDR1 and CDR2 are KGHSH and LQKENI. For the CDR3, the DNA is TGTGCCAGCTCACCCAATGGGCCAGATACGCAGTATTTT. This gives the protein CASSPNGPDTQYF.

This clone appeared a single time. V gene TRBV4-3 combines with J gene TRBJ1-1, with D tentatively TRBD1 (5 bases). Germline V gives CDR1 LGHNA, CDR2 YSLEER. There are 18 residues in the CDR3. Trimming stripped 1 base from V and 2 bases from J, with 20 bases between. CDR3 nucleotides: TGCGCCAGCAGCCAAGGGGCCTTTGGGACCATAACAAACACTGAAGCTTTCTTT. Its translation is CASSQGAFGTITNTEAFF.

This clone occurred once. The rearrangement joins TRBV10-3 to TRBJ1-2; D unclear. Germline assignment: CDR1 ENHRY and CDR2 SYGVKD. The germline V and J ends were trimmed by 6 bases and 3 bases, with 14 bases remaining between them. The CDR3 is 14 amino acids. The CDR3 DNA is TGTGCCATCAGCATCCTCCCTAAGGACTATGGCTACACCTTC. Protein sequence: CAISILPKDYGYTF.

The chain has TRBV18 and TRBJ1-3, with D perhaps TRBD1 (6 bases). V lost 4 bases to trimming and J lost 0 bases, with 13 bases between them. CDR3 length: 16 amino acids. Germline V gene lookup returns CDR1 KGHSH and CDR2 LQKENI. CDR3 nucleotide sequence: TGTGCCAGCTCACTGACGACAGGCAACTCTGGAAACACCATATATTTT. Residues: CASSLTTGNSGNTIYF.

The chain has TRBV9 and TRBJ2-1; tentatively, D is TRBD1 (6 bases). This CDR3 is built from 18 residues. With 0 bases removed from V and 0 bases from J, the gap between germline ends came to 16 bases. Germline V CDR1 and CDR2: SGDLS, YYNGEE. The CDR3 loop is CASSVELTGLYSYNEQFF. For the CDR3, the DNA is TGTGCCAGCAGCGTAGAGTTGACAGGCCTTTACTCCTACAATGAGCAGTTCTTC.

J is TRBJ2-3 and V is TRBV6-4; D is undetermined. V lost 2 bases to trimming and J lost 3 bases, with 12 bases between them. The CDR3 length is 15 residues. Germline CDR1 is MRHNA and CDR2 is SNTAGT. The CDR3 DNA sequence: TGTGCCAGCAGTGACGGGTCCCTGGGTACAGATACGCAGTATTTT. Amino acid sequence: CASSDGSLGTDTQYF.

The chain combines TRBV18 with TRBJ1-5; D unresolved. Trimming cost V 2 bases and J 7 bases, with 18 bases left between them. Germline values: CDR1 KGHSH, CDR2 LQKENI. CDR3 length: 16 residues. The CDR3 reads CASSPNGPGGRQPQHF. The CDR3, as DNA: TGTGCCAGCTCACCAAATGGGCCCGGAGGGAGACAGCCCCAGCATTTT.